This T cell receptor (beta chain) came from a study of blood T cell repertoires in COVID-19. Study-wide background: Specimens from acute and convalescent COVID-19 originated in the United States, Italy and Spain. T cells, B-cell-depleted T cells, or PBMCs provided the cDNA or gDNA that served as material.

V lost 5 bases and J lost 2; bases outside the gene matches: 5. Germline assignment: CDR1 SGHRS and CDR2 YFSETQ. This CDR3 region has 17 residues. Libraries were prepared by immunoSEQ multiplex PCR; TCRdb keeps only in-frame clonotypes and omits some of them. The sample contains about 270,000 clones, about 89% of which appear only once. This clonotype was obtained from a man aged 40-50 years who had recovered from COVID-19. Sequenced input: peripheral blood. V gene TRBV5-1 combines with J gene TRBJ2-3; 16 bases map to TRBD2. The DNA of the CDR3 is TGCGCCAGCAGTCTTGGGACTAGCGGGAGGGTCACAGATACGCAGTATTTT. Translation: CASSLGTSGRVTDTQYF.